This is a list of T cell receptor beta chains from one sample in a study of cytomegalovirus exposure and HLA in healthy donors. Clones were read by immunoSEQ multiplex PCR, and TCRdb kept only the in-frame ones, dropping some. This sample has 130,000 to 150,000 clones, with around 85% found just once. Sequencing was done on a sample of PBMCs. These receptors were collected from a man younger than 35 in good health and CMV-seronegative. Each CDR3 is given with its conserved first and last residue. A D gene is named only where the DNA matches it firmly. A row's size may be missing; if present it is once, few, many or a size class.

D	V	J	size	DNA	CDR3
TRBD2	TRBV5-1	TRBJ2-3	.	TGCGCCAGTGGTCCCAGCGGGGGGTCGGATACGCAGTATTTT	CASGPSGGSDTQYF
.	TRBV19	TRBJ1-6	.	TGTGCCAGTAGTCCAAAGGTTCCGGAGGCTTATAATTCACCCCTCCACTTT	CASSPKVPEAYNSPLHF
.	TRBV5-6	TRBJ2-1	.	TGTGCCAGCAGCTGGGAGTACAATGAGCAGTTCTTC	CASSWEYNEQFF
TRBD2	TRBV7-2	TRBJ2-7	.	TGTGCCAGCAGCTCCTGGGGGGAGGGTTACGAGCAGTACTTC	CASSSWGEGYEQYF
.	TRBV28	TRBJ1-4	.	TGTGCCAGCAGTTTGTTACAGGGTCGGGAAAAACTGTTTTTT	CASSLLQGREKLFF
TRBD1	TRBV27	TRBJ2-1	.	TGTGCCAGCACCCTCGGGACAGGGTCCTCCAATGAGCAGTTCTTC	CASTLGTGSSNEQFF
TRBD2	TRBV15	TRBJ2-2	few	TGTGCCACCAGCAGAGCCGAGGGTGCGGGAGTTACGAACACCGGGGAGCTGTTTTTT	CATSRAEGAGVTNTGELFF
.	TRBV27	TRBJ2-6	.	TGTGCCAGCAGTTCGTTCTCTTCAGGGGCTGGGGCCAACGTCCTGACTTTC	CASSSFSSGAGANVLTF
TRBD1	TRBV5-6	TRBJ2-3	.	TGTGCCAGCAGCTGGACAGGGATCGGATCTAGCACAGATACGCAGTATTTT	CASSWTGIGSSTDTQYF
.	TRBV18	TRBJ1-2	.	TGTGCCAGCTCACCCTGGGAGGGGGGGTTGCGCGGCTACACCTTC	CASSPWEGGLRGYTF
.	TRBV9	TRBJ1-5	.	TGTGCCAGCAGCGTTACAGCAGGCAATCAGCCCCAGCATTTT	CASSVTAGNQPQHF
TRBD2	TRBV6-4	TRBJ2-3	.	TGTGCCAGCAGTGCGACTAGCAGGGAGGATACGCAGTATTTT	CASSATSREDTQYF
TRBD1	TRBV18	TRBJ1-2	.	TGTGCCAGCTCCCGGACAGGGCGTGTACTGCTAGCTAACTATGGCTACACCTTC	CASSRTGRVLLANYGYTF
.	TRBV4-3	TRBJ2-2	.	TGCGCCAGCAGCCGAACCTCCCGAGTTCCAGGGTCGGCCACCGGGGAGCTGTTTTTT	CASSRTSRVPGSATGELFF
.	TRBV15	TRBJ1-4	.	TGTGCCACCAGCACAGGGGTGGGGACGGATTGGGGCGAAAAACTGTTTTTT	CATSTGVGTDWGEKLFF
TRBD1	TRBV6-5	TRBJ1-1	.	TGTGCCAGCAGTTACTGGACAGGGAACACTGAAGCTTTCTTT	CASSYWTGNTEAFF
.	TRBV7-2	TRBJ1-5	.	TGTGCCAGCAGCAACACAGGGAATAGCAATCAGCCCCAGCATTTT	CASSNTGNSNQPQHF
.	TRBV6-5	TRBJ1-4	.	TGTGCCAGCAGTTACCTCGGGGACATAAATGAAAAACTGTTTTTT	CASSYLGDINEKLFF
TRBD1	TRBV6-1	TRBJ2-7	.	TGTGCCAGTACCACCGGGACAGGGTTATCCTACGAGCAGTACTTC	CASTTGTGLSYEQYF
.	TRBV19	TRBJ2-2	.	TGTGCCAGTACCCCCCGGGGGACCCCTCTGAACACCGGGGAGCTGTTTTTT	CASTPRGTPLNTGELFF
TRBD2	TRBV5-1	TRBJ2-5	once	TGCGCCAGCAGCCCTGACAGCGGGGGCCCCCGGACCCAGTACTTC	CASSPDSGGPRTQYF
.	TRBV5-6	TRBJ1-6	.	TGTGCCAGCAGCTTCCTCAGGGGTACTTCACCCCTCCACTTT	CASSFLRGTSPLHF
.	TRBV7-2	TRBJ2-7	few	TGTGCCAGCAGCGTTGGAGGGCCTAGTAACGAGCAGTACTTC	CASSVGGPSNEQYF
.	TRBV18	TRBJ1-2	.	TGTGCCAGCTCACCACCAACACCTGCTAACTATGGCTACACCTTC	CASSPPTPANYGYTF
.	TRBV5-1	TRBJ2-6	.	TGCGCCAGCAGCTTCCCGGGGATGAGCTCTGGGGCCAACGTCCTGACTTTC	CASSFPGMSSGANVLTF
TRBD1	TRBV4-1	TRBJ2-7	once	TGCGCCAGCAGCCAACGAGGGGGGACAGGGGGCGAGCAGTACTTC	CASSQRGGTGGEQYF
.	TRBV18	TRBJ1-1	.	TGTGCCAGCTCACCGGGGAGAATCAGGACCTACATGTATTTGAACACTGAAGCTTTCTTT	CASSPGRIRTYMYLNTEAFF
TRBD1	TRBV28	TRBJ1-4	.	TGTGCCAGCAGTTTAGTCGACAGGGACAATGAAAAACTGTTTTTT	CASSLVDRDNEKLFF
TRBD2	TRBV9	TRBJ2-1	.	TGTGCCAGCAGCGTATCTAGCGGGAGCGGGTCCTACAATGAGCAGTTCTTC	CASSVSSGSGSYNEQFF
TRBD2	TRBV6-4	TRBJ2-7	.	TGTGCCAGCAGTCGACTAGCGGGATCCTACGAGCAGTACTTC	CASSRLAGSYEQYF
.	TRBV9	TRBJ2-5	.	TGTGCCAGCAGCCCCCGACAGCAAGAGACCCAGTACTTC	CASSPRQQETQYF
TRBD2	TRBV15	TRBJ2-7	.	TGTGCCACCAGCAGACTCAAGGTCTCGGGGGGAGAGCAGTACTTC	CATSRLKVSGGEQYF
.	TRBV7-8	TRBJ2-7	few	TGTGCCAGCAGACCGCGGGGCCCAGGCGAGCAGTACTTC	CASRPRGPGEQYF
.	TRBV27	TRBJ1-1	few	TGTGCCAGCAGTTTGCCGGGACAACACACTGAAGCTTTCTTT	CASSLPGQHTEAFF
TRBD2	TRBV7-6	TRBJ2-1	.	TGTGCCAGCAGCATAACTAGCGACAATGAGCAGTTCTTC	CASSITSDNEQFF
TRBD1	TRBV6-5	TRBJ1-1	.	TGTGCCAGCAGCGCCGGATGGGCAGGGGGGACTGAAGCTTTCTTT	CASSAGWAGGTEAFF
.	TRBV7-9	TRBJ2-5	.	TGTGCCAGCAGCTTCGTGGCTAGCTTGGGGACCCAGTACTTC	CASSFVASLGTQYF
.	TRBV19	TRBJ2-2	.	TGTGCCAGTAGACAGACCTCGAACACCGGGGAGCTGTTTTTT	CASRQTSNTGELFF
.	TRBV16	TRBJ1-4	.	TGTGCCAGCAGTCCCCAGGGACACTTCTCTAATGAAAAACTGTTTTTT	CASSPQGHFSNEKLFF
.	TRBV27	TRBJ1-1	.	TGTGCCAGCAGTTTCCAGGAAGACATGAACACTGAAGCTTTCTTT	CASSFQEDMNTEAFF
TRBD2	TRBV30	TRBJ2-5	.	TGTGCCTGGAGTGTACCGGGGGGTCTCCAAGAGACCCAGTACTTC	CAWSVPGGLQETQYF
TRBD1	TRBV19	TRBJ1-5	.	TGTGCCAGTAGTCCAGCCGGGACAGGGAGACGGCGGAGTCAGCCCCAGCATTTT	CASSPAGTGRRRSQPQHF
.	TRBV5-6	TRBJ1-6	.	TGTGCCAGCAGCTCCCGGCAGGGCTCCTATAATTCACCCCTCCACTTT	CASSSRQGSYNSPLHF
.	TRBV10-3	TRBJ1-1	.	TGTGCCATCAGTTCTGGGATCGGGGGGAACACTGAAGCTTTCTTT	CAISSGIGGNTEAFF
TRBD1	TRBV7-2	TRBJ1-2	.	TGTGCCAGCAGCTTAGAAGGGGGCGGGGATGGCTACACCTTC	CASSLEGGGDGYTF
TRBD1	TRBV14	TRBJ1-4	.	TGTGCCAGCAGCCAAGATCCAAGGGGGCGAGAAAAACTGTTTTTT	CASSQDPRGREKLFF
.	TRBV7-2	TRBJ2-1	.	TGTGCCAGCAGCTTAGACGGGAGCTCCTACAATGAGCAGTTCTTC	CASSLDGSSYNEQFF
.	TRBV4-3	TRBJ2-7	.	TGCGCCAGCAGCCACGTTGGACAGAGCTACGAGCAGTACTTC	CASSHVGQSYEQYF
TRBD1	TRBV27	TRBJ1-4	.	TGTGCCAGCAGCCCCCTGGACAGGACGAATGAAAAACTGTTTTTT	CASSPLDRTNEKLFF
.	TRBV6-6	TRBJ1-1	once	TGTGCCAGCAGTCGGACAACCTTAGAGATTAATGAAGCTTTCTTT	CASSRTTLEINEAFF
TRBD2	TRBV7-9	TRBJ2-1	.	TGTGCCAGCAGCTTAGGAGCGGGAGGTCCCTACAATGAGCAGTTCTTC	CASSLGAGGPYNEQFF
.	TRBV6-6	TRBJ2-7	few	TGTGCCAGCAGAGTCCGGGACAACTACGAGCAGTACTTC	CASRVRDNYEQYF
TRBD1	TRBV5-8	TRBJ1-2	.	TGTGCCAGCAGCGGCAGGGGGCAGGGGTTTCGCTATGGCTACACCTTC	CASSGRGQGFRYGYTF
.	TRBV10-3	TRBJ2-2	.	TGTGCCATCAGCGGAATGGTAGGGGCAGGGAAAAACACCGGGGAGCTGTTTTTT	CAISGMVGAGKNTGELFF
.	TRBV19	TRBJ2-3	.	TGTGCCAGTACCCAGAGCGGTACGCAGTATTTT	CASTQSGTQYF
.	TRBV2	TRBJ2-7	.	TGTGCCAGCAGTGAAAGCCGAGGCAGAGCCGGCGAGCAGTACTTC	CASSESRGRAGEQYF
.	TRBV5-1	TRBJ1-6	.	TGCGCCAGCAGCCCGGGACTCTGGTGGGGTTCACCCCTCCACTTT	CASSPGLWWGSPLHF
.	TRBV9	TRBJ2-7	.	TGTGCCAGCAGCGCTCATACTGAAGCCTACGAGCAGTACTTC	CASSAHTEAYEQYF